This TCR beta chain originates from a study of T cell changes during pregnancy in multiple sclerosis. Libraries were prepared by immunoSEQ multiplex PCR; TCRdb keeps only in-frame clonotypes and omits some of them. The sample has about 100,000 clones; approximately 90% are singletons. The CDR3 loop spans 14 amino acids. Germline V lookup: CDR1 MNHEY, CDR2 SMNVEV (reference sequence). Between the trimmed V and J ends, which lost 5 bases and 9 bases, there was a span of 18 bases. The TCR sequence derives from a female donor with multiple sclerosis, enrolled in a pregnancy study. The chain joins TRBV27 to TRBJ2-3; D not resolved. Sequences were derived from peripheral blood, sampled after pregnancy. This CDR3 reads CASSPPDLVLTQYF. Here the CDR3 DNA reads TGTGCCAGCAGTCCCCCCGACCTAGTTCTGACGCAGTATTTT.